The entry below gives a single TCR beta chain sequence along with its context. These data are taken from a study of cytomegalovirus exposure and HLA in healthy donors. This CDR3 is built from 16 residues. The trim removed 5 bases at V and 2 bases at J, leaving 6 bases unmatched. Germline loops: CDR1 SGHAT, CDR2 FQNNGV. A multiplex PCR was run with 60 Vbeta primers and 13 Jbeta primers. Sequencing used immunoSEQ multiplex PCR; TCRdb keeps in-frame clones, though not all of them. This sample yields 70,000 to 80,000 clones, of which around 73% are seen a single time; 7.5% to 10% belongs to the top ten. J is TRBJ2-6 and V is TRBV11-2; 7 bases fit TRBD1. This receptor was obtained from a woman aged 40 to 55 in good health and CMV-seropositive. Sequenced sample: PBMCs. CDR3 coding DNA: TGTGCCAGCAGCGGATACAGGGGTCCTGGGGCCAACGTCCTGACTTTC. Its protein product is CASSGYRGPGANVLTF.